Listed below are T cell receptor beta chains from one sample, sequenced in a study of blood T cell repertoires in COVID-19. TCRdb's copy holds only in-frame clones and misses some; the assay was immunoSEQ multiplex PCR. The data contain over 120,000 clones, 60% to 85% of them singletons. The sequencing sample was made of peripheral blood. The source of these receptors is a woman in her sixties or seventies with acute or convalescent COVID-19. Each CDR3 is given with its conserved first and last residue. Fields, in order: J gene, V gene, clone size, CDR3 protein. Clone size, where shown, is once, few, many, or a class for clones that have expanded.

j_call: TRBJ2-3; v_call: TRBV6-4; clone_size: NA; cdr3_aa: CASSMRSDLADTQYF
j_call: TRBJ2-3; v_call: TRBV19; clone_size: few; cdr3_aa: CASSIGGLAGPGTDTQYF
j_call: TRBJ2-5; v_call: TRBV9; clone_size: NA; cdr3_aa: CASSVDGQIQETQYF
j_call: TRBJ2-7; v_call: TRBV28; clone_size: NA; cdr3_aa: CASSPLWDTGYEQYF
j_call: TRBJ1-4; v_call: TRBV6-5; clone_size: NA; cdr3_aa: CASRPQRSANEKLFF
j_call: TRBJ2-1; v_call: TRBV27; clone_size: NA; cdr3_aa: CASSFVVYNEQFF
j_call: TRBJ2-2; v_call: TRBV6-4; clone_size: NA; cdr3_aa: CASRRQSNTGELFF
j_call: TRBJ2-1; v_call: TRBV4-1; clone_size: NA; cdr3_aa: CASSQGRGLYNEQFF
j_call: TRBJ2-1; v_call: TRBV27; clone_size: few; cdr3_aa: CASSLLAGHNEQFF
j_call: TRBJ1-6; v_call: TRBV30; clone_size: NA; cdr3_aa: CAWSRLEGAYNSPLHF
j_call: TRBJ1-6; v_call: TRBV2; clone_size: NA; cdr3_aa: CASSDRTSNSPLHF
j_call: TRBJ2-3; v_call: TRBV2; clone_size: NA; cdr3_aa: CASRGTSGRTYTQYF
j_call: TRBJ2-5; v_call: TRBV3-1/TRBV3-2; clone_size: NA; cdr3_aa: CASSQVGRLAGVRSETQYF
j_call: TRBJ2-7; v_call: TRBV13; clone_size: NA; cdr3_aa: CASSETGINEQYF
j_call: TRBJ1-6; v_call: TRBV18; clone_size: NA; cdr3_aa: CASSPVTDSPLHF
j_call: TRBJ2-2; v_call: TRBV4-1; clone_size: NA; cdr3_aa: CASSGNRGRGELFF
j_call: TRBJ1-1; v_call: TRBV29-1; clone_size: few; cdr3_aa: CSVALRRLNTEAFF
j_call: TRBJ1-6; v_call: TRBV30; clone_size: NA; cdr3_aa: CAWRGQGAPLHF
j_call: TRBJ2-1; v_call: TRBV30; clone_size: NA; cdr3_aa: CAWSVRRVEEQFF
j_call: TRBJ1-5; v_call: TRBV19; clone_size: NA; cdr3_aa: CASSRPQDNQPQHF